The 31 T cell receptor beta chains below come from one sample, sequenced in a study of glioma-infiltrating T cells. Using RNA template, CDR3s of TCR alpha and beta were amplified with iRepertoire arm-PCR. MiXCR, applied by TCRdb to the multiplex PCR reads, yields one record per CDR3 protein. The table has approximately 120,000 distinct CDR3 sequences, approximately 25% seen once. Input material: glioma tissue, nonneoplastic brain tissue, or PBMCs (not recorded which). The receptors originated from a human donor with low-grade glioma or glioblastoma, undergoing nonglioma brain surgery, or in good health (not recorded which).

This clonotype showed up many times. The gene calls are TRBV15 and TRBJ1-4; D is uncertain. There are 13 residues in the CDR3. Trimming pared 1 base from V and 8 bases from J, leaving 8 bases between. Germline V gene sequence: CDR1 LNHNV, CDR2 YYDKDF (reference sequence). DNA of the CDR3: TGTGCCACCAGCAGAGGGGCATACGAAAAACTGTTTTTT. Translation: CATSRGAYEKLFF.

This clonotype was counted ten times or more. V gene TRBV28 combines with J gene TRBJ2-6; 8 bases align to TRBD1. Germline loops: CDR1 MDHEN, CDR2 SYDVKM. The CDR3 sequence is 18 residues long. V lost 8 bases to trimming and J lost 1 base; unmatched junction nucleotides: 13. The CDR3 DNA reads TGTGCCAGCCTGGGCGTCGGACAGGGCATTTCTGGGGCCAACGTCCTGACTTTC. It codes for CASLGVGQGISGANVLTF.

Of note for this clonotype: A clone one base away is much larger, so this may be a read error. The CDR3 loop is CSTRRPPIRDPSTDTQYF. CDR3 coding DNA: TGCAGTACTCGCCGACCCCCAATCAGGGACCCAAGCACAGATACGCAGTATTTT. V usage is TRBV20-1 and J usage is TRBJ2-3, with D perhaps TRBD1 or TRBD2 (5 bases each). CDR3 length equals 18 residues. Germline V lookup: CDR1 DFQATT, CDR2 SNEGSKA (reference sequence). The V end lost 8 bases, the J end lost 0 bases, and 27 bases lay between the germline ends.

Many counts were recorded for this clonotype. The V gene is TRBV6-1, the J gene TRBJ2-7, with 7 bases identical to TRBD1. The CDR3 loop spans 13 amino acids. Germline-derived CDR1 and CDR2 are MNHNS and SASEGT. V dropped 5 bases and J dropped 2; count of bases not matched to a gene: 3. CDR3 in amino acids: CASSNRGPYEQYF. The DNA of the CDR3 is TGTGCCAGCAGTAACAGGGGCCCCTACGAGCAGTACTTC.

Concerning this clonotype itself: A much larger clone lies one base from this, so it may be a read error. This chain links TRBV7-2 with TRBJ2-7; D not resolved. CDR1 and CDR2 (germline): SGHTA, FQGNSA. The CDR3 has 14 residues. This CDR3 reads CASRLVPETYEQYF. The CDR3 DNA reads TGTGCCAGCCGCTTAGTACCTGAGACCTACGAGCAGTACTTC.

This clonotype showed up many times. The V gene is TRBV20-1, the J gene TRBJ2-7; 9 positions match TRBD1. The V gene's germline CDR1 is DFQATT and CDR2 SNEGSKA (reference sequence). The CDR3 extends over 15 amino acids. V gave up 0 bases and J gave up 2 bases; unmatched junction bases: 5. CDR3 nucleotide sequence: TGCAGTGCTAGAGAACAGGGGGCCGCCACCTACGAGCAGTACTTC. Protein sequence: CSAREQGAATYEQYF.

The rearrangement links TRBV9 to TRBJ1-4; D perhaps matches TRBD1 (5 bases). V was trimmed by 0 bases and J by 4 bases, leaving 10 bases between them. The CDR3 is made up of 15 amino acids. Germline loops: CDR1 SGDLS, CDR2 YYNGEE. CDR3 in amino acids: CASSVEGRGNEKLFF. In DNA, the CDR3 is TGTGCCAGCAGCGTAGAAGGGAGGGGTAATGAAAAACTGTTTTTT.

There are many counts of this clonotype. The chain employs TRBV5-4 and TRBJ2-3, with D perhaps TRBD2 (5 bases). CDR1 is SGHNT and CDR2 is YYREEE in the germline V gene (reference sequence). V lost 4 bases and J lost 4, with 16 bases in between. CDR3 length: 15 residues. The CDR3 loop reads CASSPTRGNSDTQYF. The CDR3, as DNA: TGTGCCAGCAGCCCAACTAGAGGGAACTCAGATACGCAGTATTTT.

The chain couples TRBV6-2 or TRBV6-3 to TRBJ1-5; 8 bases are shared with TRBD1. Looked up from germline, CDR1 is MNHEY and CDR2 is SVGEGT. This CDR3 is built from 16 residues. The CDR3 DNA reads as TGTGCAAGCGTCTCCTCCACGACAGGGGGCAATCAGCCCCAGCATTTT. This codes for CASVSSTTGGNQPQHF.

This clonotype was counted ten times or more. The chain employs TRBV2 and TRBJ1-5, with D hard to call. From germline, CDR1 is SNHLY and CDR2 FYNNEI. V lost 2 bases to trimming and J lost 2 bases, with 7 bases between them. There are 14 residues in the CDR3. CDR3 in DNA: TGTGCCAGCAGTGAAATACCTCGCAATCAGCCCCAGCATTTT. Translation gives CASSEIPRNQPQHF.

At least ten counts were recorded for this clonotype. The rearrangement joins TRBV4-2 to TRBJ2-7; D is possibly TRBD1 (6 bases). Germline CDR1 is LGHNA and CDR2 is YNFKEQ. The CDR3 extends over 15 amino acids. With 1 base removed from V and 0 bases from J, the gap between germline ends came to 10 bases. CDR3 amino acids: CASSQGTGNSYEQYF. CDR3 bases: TGTGCCAGCAGCCAAGGAACAGGGAACTCCTACGAGCAGTACTTC.

This clonotype appeared a single time. At one end the junction does not follow the germline gene, possibly because of a read error. CDR3 amino acids: CASSPRTGAPNEQFF. DNA of the CDR3: TGTGCTAGCAGCCCCCGGACAGGGGCCCCCAATGAGCAGTTCTTC. The V call is TRBV7-6, the J call TRBJ2-1; 9 bases are shared with TRBD1. The germline V gene encodes CDR1 SGHVS and CDR2 FNYEAQ. This CDR3 comprises 15 residues.

As to this clonotype: At one end the junction does not follow the germline gene, possibly because of a read error. This rearrangement joins TRBV20-1 to TRBJ2-3; 9 bases are a match to TRBD2. The CDR3 loop spans 16 amino acids. CDR1 and CDR2 (germline): DFQATT, SNEGSKA (reference sequence). CDR3 residues: CSARPSAGGPTDTQYF. For the CDR3, the DNA is TGCAGCGCTAGACCGTCCGCGGGAGGGCCTACAGATACGCAGTATTTT.

This clonotype was detected ten times or more. The CDR3 reads CASSSYRGSAGNTIYF. For the CDR3, the DNA is TGTGCCAGCAGCTCGTACAGGGGGTCGGCTGGAAACACCATATATTTT. This sequence joins TRBV7-2 and TRBJ1-3; TRBD1 aligns across 8 bases. V lost 4 bases, J lost 2 bases, and 7 bases stayed unmatched. The length of the CDR3 is 16 residues. Germline loops: CDR1 SGHTA, CDR2 FQGNSA.

The sample holds many counts of this clonotype. The chain is built from TRBV20-1 and TRBJ2-1, with 10 bases that match TRBD2. The CDR3 totals 14 residues. With V trimmed by 6 bases and J by 5 bases, 7 bases remained unmatched. CDR1 and CDR2 (germline): DFQATT, SNEGSKA (reference sequence). CDR3 nucleotide sequence: TGCAGTGCCACTAGCGGGATAAGCCACAATGAGCAGTTCTTC. Protein product: CSATSGISHNEQFF.

The genes are TRBV7-8 and TRBJ1-1; the D is unclear. The CDR3 runs 14 residues. Germline assignment: CDR1 SGHVS and CDR2 FQNEAQ. The V gene lost 0 bases and the J gene lost 2 bases, with 7 bases spanning the gap. As DNA, the CDR3 is TGTGCCAGCAGCTTAGCATACAGAAACACTGAAGCTTTCTTT. Translation gives CASSLAYRNTEAFF.

V usage is TRBV6-6 and J usage is TRBJ2-2, with 8 bases lining up with TRBD2. The length of the CDR3 is 18 residues. Unmatched junction bases numbered 19, after V lost 0 bases and J lost 13 bases. CDR1 is MNHNY and CDR2 is SVGAGI in the germline V gene (reference sequence). The CDR3 loop reads CASSYSNVAGRHTVGLFF. The CDR3 nucleotides read TGTGCCAGCAGTTACTCGAACGTAGCGGGAAGACACACCGTGGGGCTGTTTTTT.

This clonotype was observed a few times. The chain links TRBV3-1 to TRBJ2-1; 8 positions agree with TRBD2. Germline lookup yields CDR1 LGHDT and CDR2 YNNKEL (reference sequence). V lost 4 bases, J lost 6 bases, and 8 bases stayed unmatched. The CDR3 sequence is 15 residues long. In DNA form, the CDR3 reads TGTGCCAGCAGCCTCAGCGGGAGTGAAATCAATGAGCAGTTCTTC. This gives the protein CASSLSGSEINEQFF.

The chain couples TRBV4-2 to TRBJ2-7; tentatively, D is TRBD1 or TRBD2 (5 bases each). With 0 bases removed from V and 4 bases from J, the gap between germline ends came to 10 bases. Germline assignment: CDR1 LGHNA and CDR2 YNFKEQ. The CDR3 has 14 residues. CDR3 loop: CASSQDPGPYEQYF. The CDR3 DNA reads TGTGCCAGCAGCCAAGATCCGGGACCTTACGAGCAGTACTTC.

This clonotype was seen many times. V usage is TRBV6-1 and J usage is TRBJ2-7; possibly TRBD1 for D (6 bases). V was clipped by 5 bases and J by 4 bases, with 9 bases between them. Germline values: CDR1 MNHNS, CDR2 SASEGT. The CDR3 spans 12 residues. CDR3 sequence reads: CASSSQGYEQYF. The CDR3 region has the DNA TGTGCCAGCAGTAGCCAGGGGTACGAGCAGTACTTC.

This clonotype has ten or more counts. V and J are TRBV6-1 and TRBJ2-7, with D hard to call. CDR3 length: 14 residues. Per the germline V gene, CDR1 is MNHNS and CDR2 is SASEGT. V was trimmed by 7 bases and J by 6 bases, leaving 19 bases between them. CDR3 sequence reads: CASKESPDPLEQYF. CDR3 nucleotides: TGTGCCAGCAAGGAGAGCCCGGACCCTCTCGAGCAGTACTTC.

In this sample, this clonotype turned up many times. The CDR3 bases are TGTGCCAGTTTCGACCGACAGGGAGGCACAGATACGCAGTATTTT. Amino acid sequence: CASFDRQGGTDTQYF. V gene TRBV12-3 or TRBV12-4 combines with J gene TRBJ2-3, with TRBD1 matching over 7 bases. The junction had 10 bases not matched to a gene; V was cut back by 9 bases and J by 1 base. This CDR3 is 15 amino acids long.

This clonotype showed up just a few times. The rearrangement uses TRBV30 and TRBJ2-3; no clear D. The V gene lost 0 bases and the J gene lost 4 bases, with 8 bases spanning the gap. Germline CDR1 and CDR2: GTSNPN and SVGIG (reference sequence). The CDR3 length is 13 residues. The CDR3 here is CAWSVRLADTQYF. The CDR3 coding sequence is TGTGCCTGGAGTGTACGATTGGCAGATACGCAGTATTTT.

The chain employs TRBV5-1 and TRBJ1-5; D uncertain. This CDR3 has 15 amino acids. CDR1 SGHRS and CDR2 YFSETQ come from the germline V gene. Trimming pared 4 bases from V and 0 bases from J, leaving 11 bases between. This chain's CDR3 is CASSDGSNSNQPQHF. CDR3 DNA sequence: TGCGCCAGCAGCGACGGCAGCAATAGCAATCAGCCCCAGCATTTT.

This clonotype was recorded at least ten times. This chain joins TRBV14 and TRBJ1-1; tentatively, D is TRBD1 (5 bases). V was pared by 4 bases and J by 3 bases, with 15 bases between. CDR3 length equals 15 residues. Germline CDR1 reads SGHDN; CDR2 reads FVKESK. The CDR3 protein is CASSPPGHQDTEAFF. The CDR3 region has the DNA TGTGCCAGCAGCCCTCCAGGACACCAGGACACTGAAGCTTTCTTT. Combining the CDR3 with reference TRBV14 and TRBJ1-1 gives the whole variable domain EAGVTQFPSHSVIEKGQTVTLRCDPISGHDNLYWYRRVMGKEIKFLLHFVKESKQDESGMPNNRFLAERTGGTYSTLKVQPAELEDSGVYFCASSPPGHQDTEAFFGQGTRLTVV.

V and J are TRBV10-2 and TRBJ2-2; no clear D gene. V lost 3 bases to trimming and J lost 3 bases, with 8 bases between them. This CDR3 has 14 residues. Germline assignment: CDR1 WSHSY and CDR2 SAAADI. CDR3 sequence: CASSEVLYTGELFF. CDR3 nucleotides: TGCGCCAGCAGTGAAGTCCTTTACACCGGGGAGCTGTTTTTT.

This clonotype was counted many times. The V call is TRBV5-4, the J call TRBJ2-7; possibly TRBD2 for D (6 bases). The V and J ends lost 3 bases and 0 bases respectively, with 19 bases between them. The CDR3 runs to 17 residues. The germline gives CDR1 SGHNT, CDR2 YYREEE (reference sequence). The CDR3 DNA reads as TGTGCCAGCAGCTCGGGGGATGGGACCTATAGCTCCTACGAGCAGTACTTC. Amino acids: CASSSGDGTYSSYEQYF.

This clonotype was observed at least ten times. This chain connects TRBV28 to TRBJ1-1, with 11 bases fitting TRBD1. V was pared by 2 bases and J by 3 bases, with 8 bases of the junction left unmatched. The CDR3 loop spans 17 amino acids. Germline CDR1 MDHEN, CDR2 SYDVKM. The CDR3 sequence: CASSLVRTGGYDTEAFF. The CDR3 nucleotides are TGTGCCAGCAGTTTAGTCCGGACAGGGGGCTACGACACTGAAGCTTTCTTT.

V is TRBV5-6 and J is TRBJ1-2; 7 nucleotides match TRBD1. The CDR3 runs to 14 residues. Trimming at V came to 4 bases and at J to 2 bases, leaving 5 bases not matched to a gene. Germline V gene data show CDR1 as SGHDT and CDR2 as YYEEEE. CDR3 DNA: TGTGCCAGCAGCCCGACAGGGCTGAACTATGGCTACACCTTC. Amino acid sequence: CASSPTGLNYGYTF.

There are a few counts of this clonotype. Being one base from a much bigger clone, this may be a read error. The chain has TRBV19 and TRBJ1-5; D not resolved. Germline V gene sequence: CDR1 LNHDA, CDR2 SQIVND (reference sequence). The CDR3 sequence is 14 residues long. The CDR3 loop is CASSMFDSNRPQHF. In nucleotides, the CDR3 is TGTGCCAGTAGTATGTTTGATAGCAATCGGCCCCAGCATTTT.

Of note for this clonotype: One base away lies a much larger clone, so this may be a sequencing read error. The chain links TRBV7-2 to TRBJ1-2; D not certain. This CDR3 spans 13 amino acids. The germline V gene encodes CDR1 SGHTA and CDR2 FQGNSA. CDR3 sequence (DNA): TGTGTCAGCAGCTTAGACGGGCCTCTCGGCTACACCTTC. It yields the protein CVSSLDGPLGYTF. Full variable domain (missing parts from reference TRBV7-2 and TRBJ1-2): GAGVSQSPSNKVTEKGKDVELRCDPISGHTALYWYRQSLGQGLEFLIYFQGNSAPDKSGLPSDRFSAERTGGSVSTLTIQRTQQEDSAVYLCVSSLDGPLGYTFGSGTRLTVV.